This TCR beta chain comes out of a study of blood T cell repertoires in COVID-19. Study background: Spain, Italy and the United States supplied samples that represented acute and convalescent COVID-19.

The CDR3 runs 13 residues. Trimming cost V 6 bases and J 4 bases, with 12 bases left between them. Original processing methods: Cell counts per sample came from amplifying reference gene primers. Profiling relied on immunoSEQ multiplex PCR, and the TCRdb table lists in-frame clones only, not all of them. D and trimming were read from the DNA, whereas the V and J calls and clone size are those reported in that table. The table has about 69,000 clones, about four fifths seen once. The sequence came from a man in his fifties or sixties with COVID-19, enrolled during active disease. Input material: peripheral blood. The chain recombines TRBV12-3 or TRBV12-4 with TRBJ1-1; D call uncertain. The CDR3 loop reads CASSWTPATEAFF. The CDR3 nucleotides are TGTGCCAGCAGCTGGACTCCCGCCACTGAAGCTTTCTTT.